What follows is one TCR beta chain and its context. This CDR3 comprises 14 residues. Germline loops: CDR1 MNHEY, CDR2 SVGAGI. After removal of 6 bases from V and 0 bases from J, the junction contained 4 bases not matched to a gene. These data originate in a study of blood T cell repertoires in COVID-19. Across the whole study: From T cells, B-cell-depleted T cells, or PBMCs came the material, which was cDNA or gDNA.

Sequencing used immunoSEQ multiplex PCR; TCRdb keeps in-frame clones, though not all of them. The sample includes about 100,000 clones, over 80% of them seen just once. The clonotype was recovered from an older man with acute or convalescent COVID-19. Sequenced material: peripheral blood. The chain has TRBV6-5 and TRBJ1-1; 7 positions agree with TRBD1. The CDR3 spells CASRSGQMNTEAFF. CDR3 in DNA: TGTGCCAGCAGGTCGGGACAGATGAACACTGAAGCTTTCTTT.